The source of this TCR beta chain is a study of blood T cell repertoires in COVID-19. Generated by immunoSEQ multiplex PCR, the TCRdb table keeps only in-frame clones and is missing some. Of 140,000 to 150,000 clones in the sample, approximately 85% are singletons; the top ten hold 6.5% to 9.5%. The V segment lost 1 base and the J segment 4 bases; nucleotides outside the gene matches: 3. From germline, CDR1 is LGHDT and CDR2 YNNKEL (reference sequence). CDR3 length: 14 amino acids. This TCR was recovered from a woman aged 55-70 years with COVID-19, enrolled during active disease. The chain has TRBV3-1 (or the pseudogene TRBV3-2) and TRBJ2-5; 7 bases fit TRBD2. Sequenced material: peripheral blood. The CDR3 region is CASSQAGGRETQYF. The CDR3 DNA reads as TGTGCCAGCAGCCAAGCGGGGGGTAGAGAGACCCAGTACTTC.